What follows describes a single T cell receptor (beta chain). The antigen is not known. This record belongs to a study of T-cell memory formation after mild COVID-19. Study-wide context: Clusters were largely donor specific.

TCRdb called the 5' RACE reads again in MiXCR, with one record for every CDR3 protein. The sample has about 340,000 distinct CDR3 sequences; approximately 13% are singletons. General observations from the study: Day 15 to 85 contractors were CD4/CD8 balanced; later expanders leaned CD4+. Pre-infection memory showed some responding clones, and this suggested that cross-reactive memory joined. The authors did not confirm SARS-CoV-2 specificity of second-wave clones peaking day 37.

Germline-derived CDR1 and CDR2 are MNHEY and SVGEGT. V was cut by 6 bases and J by 1 base, with 9 bases left in between. The CDR3 length is 14 residues. The sample taken for sequencing was PBMCs or a T cell subset sorted from them (not recorded which). The chain is built from TRBV6-2 or TRBV6-3 and TRBJ2-2, with D perhaps matching TRBD1 or TRBD2 (5 bases each). This clonotype originated in a man aged 18 to 29 who had mild COVID-19 (a few samples of this study predate the infection). Cell type and time point are not known. The CDR3 DNA is TGTGCCAGCAGCCCGGGACGGAACACCGGGGAGCTGTTTTTT. Its protein product is CASSPGRNTGELFF.